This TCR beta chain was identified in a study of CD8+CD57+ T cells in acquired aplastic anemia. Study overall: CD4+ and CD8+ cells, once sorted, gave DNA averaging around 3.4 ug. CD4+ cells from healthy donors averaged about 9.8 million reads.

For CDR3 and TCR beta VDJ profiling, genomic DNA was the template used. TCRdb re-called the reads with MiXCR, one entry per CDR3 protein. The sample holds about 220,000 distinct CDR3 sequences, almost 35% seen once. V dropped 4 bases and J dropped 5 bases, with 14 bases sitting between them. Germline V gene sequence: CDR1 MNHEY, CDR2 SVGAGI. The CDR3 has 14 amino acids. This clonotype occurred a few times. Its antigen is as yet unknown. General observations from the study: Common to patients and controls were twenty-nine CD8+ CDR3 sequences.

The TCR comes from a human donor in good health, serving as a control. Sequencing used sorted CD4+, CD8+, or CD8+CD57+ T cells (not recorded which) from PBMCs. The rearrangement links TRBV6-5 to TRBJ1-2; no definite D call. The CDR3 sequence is CASSFYGPGYGYTF. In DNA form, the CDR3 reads TGTGCCAGCAGTTTCTACGGCCCCGGGTATGGCTACACCTTC.